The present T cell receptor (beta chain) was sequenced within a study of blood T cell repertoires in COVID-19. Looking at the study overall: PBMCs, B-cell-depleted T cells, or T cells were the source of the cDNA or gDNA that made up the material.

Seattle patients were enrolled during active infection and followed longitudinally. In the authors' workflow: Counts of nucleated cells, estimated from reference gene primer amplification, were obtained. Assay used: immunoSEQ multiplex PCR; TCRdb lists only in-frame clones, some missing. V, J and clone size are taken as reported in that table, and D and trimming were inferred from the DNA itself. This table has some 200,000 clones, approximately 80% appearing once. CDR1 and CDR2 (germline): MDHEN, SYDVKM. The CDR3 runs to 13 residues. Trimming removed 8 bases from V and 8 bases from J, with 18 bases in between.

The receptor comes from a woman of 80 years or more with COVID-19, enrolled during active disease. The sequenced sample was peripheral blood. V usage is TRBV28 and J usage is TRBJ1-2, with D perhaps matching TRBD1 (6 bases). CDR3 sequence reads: CASRTTGRDGYTF. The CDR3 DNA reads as TGTGCCAGCCGTACGACAGGCAGGGACGGCTACACCTTC.